What follows are 5 T cell receptor beta chains derived from one specimen sequenced in a study of Tregs in tolerant kidney transplant recipients. Some clones are missing from TCRdb's copy, which holds only in-frame ones; the method was immunoSEQ multiplex PCR. This sample has under 80,000 clones, with roughly 88% found just once. The starting material was Tregs from blood, obtained before the transplant. Source of these receptors: a human donor who received a combined kidney and bone marrow transplant.

This clone was detected only once. The V and J genes are TRBV28 and TRBJ2-7; D remains ambiguous. The CDR3 is 13 residues long. Trimming removed 5 bases at V and 3 bases at J, with 11 bases between. The germline CDR1 and CDR2 sequences are MDHEN and SYDVKM. DNA of the CDR3: TGTGCCAGCAGTGGCGGATGGAGCTACGAGCAGTACTTC. Translating it yields CASSGGWSYEQYF.

J is TRBJ2-2 and V is TRBV5-3, with D perhaps matching TRBD1 (6 bases). TRBV5-3 is marked as an open reading frame, function uncertain. Trimming left V 3 bases short and J 0 bases short, with 9 bases between. CDR3 length: 15 amino acids. CDR3: CARSYAGANTGELFF. The CDR3 DNA follows: TGTGCCAGAAGCTATGCAGGGGCGAACACCGGGGAGCTGTTTTTT.

The rearrangement joins TRBV14 to TRBJ2-7, with a weak D call TRBD2 (5 bases). CDR3 length: 12 residues. From germline, CDR1 is SGHDN and CDR2 FVKESK. Trimming cost V 4 bases and J 6 bases, with 10 bases left between them. CDR3 coding DNA: TGTGCCAGCAGCCCCTTAAGCGGCGAGCAGTACTTC. Protein: CASSPLSGEQYF.

As DNA, the CDR3 is TGTGCCAGCAGTGAATCAGGGGGCCCATGGAATGAGCAGTTCTTC. The encoded protein is CASSESGGPWNEQFF. The rearrangement joins TRBV2 to TRBJ2-1; 8 positions agree with TRBD1. This CDR3 is 15 amino acids long. Trimming removed 2 bases from V and 7 bases from J; junction bases left unmatched: 7. CDR1 is SNHLY and CDR2 is FYNNEI in the germline V gene.

The genes are TRBV5-1 and TRBJ1-5; possible D gene TRBD1, 6 bases. The V gene's germline CDR1 is SGHRS and CDR2 YFSETQ. This CDR3 spans 14 amino acids. V shed 3 bases and J shed 2 bases, with 9 bases lying between them. The CDR3 loop reads CASSSGDGNQPQHF. CDR3 nucleotide sequence: TGCGCCAGCAGCTCAGGGGATGGCAATCAGCCCCAGCATTTT.